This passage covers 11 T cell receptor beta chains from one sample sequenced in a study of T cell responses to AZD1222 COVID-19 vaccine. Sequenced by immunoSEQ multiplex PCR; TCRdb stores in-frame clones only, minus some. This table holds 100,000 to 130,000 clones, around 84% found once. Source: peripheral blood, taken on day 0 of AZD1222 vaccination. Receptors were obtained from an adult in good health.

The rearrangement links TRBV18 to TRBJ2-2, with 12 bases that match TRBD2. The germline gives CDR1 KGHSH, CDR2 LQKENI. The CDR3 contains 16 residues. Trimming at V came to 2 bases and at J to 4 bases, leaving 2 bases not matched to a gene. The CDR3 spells CASSPWTSGITGELFF. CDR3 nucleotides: TGTGCCAGCTCACCATGGACTAGCGGGATCACCGGGGAGCTGTTTTTT.

The CDR3 nucleotides read TGTGCCACGGACAGGGCGGGTGCAGATACGCAGTATTTT. It encodes CATDRAGADTQYF. The chain recombines TRBV24-1 with TRBJ2-3, with TRBD1 matching over 8 bases. V was pared by 10 bases and J by 4 bases, with 6 bases of the junction left unmatched. Per the germline V gene, CDR1 is KGHDR and CDR2 is SFDVKD. The length of the CDR3 is 13 residues.

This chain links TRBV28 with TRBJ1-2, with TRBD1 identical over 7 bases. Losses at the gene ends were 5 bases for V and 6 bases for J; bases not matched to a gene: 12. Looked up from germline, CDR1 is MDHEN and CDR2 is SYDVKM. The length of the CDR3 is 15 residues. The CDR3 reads CASSTVDRVENGYTF. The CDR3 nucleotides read TGTGCCAGCAGTACAGTCGACAGGGTTGAGAATGGCTACACCTTC.

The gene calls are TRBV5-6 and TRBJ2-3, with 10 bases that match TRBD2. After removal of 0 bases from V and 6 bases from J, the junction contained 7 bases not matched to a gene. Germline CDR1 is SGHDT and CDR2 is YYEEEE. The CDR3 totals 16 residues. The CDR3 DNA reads TGTGCCAGCAGCTTGGGACTAGCGGGTACCCCGGATACGCAGTATTTT. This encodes CASSLGLAGTPDTQYF.

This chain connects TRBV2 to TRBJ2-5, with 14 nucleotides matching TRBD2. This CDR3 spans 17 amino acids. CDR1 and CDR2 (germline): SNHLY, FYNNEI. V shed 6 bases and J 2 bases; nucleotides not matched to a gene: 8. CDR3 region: CASSPRLAGGWQETQYF. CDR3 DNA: TGTGCCAGCAGCCCAAGACTAGCGGGGGGGTGGCAAGAGACCCAGTACTTC.

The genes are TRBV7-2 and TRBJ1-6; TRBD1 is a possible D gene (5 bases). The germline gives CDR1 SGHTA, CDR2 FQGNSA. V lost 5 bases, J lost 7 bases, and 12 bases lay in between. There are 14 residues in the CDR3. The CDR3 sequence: CASSPRDWNSPLHF. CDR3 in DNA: TGTGCCAGCAGCCCCAGGGACTGGAATTCACCCCTCCACTTT.

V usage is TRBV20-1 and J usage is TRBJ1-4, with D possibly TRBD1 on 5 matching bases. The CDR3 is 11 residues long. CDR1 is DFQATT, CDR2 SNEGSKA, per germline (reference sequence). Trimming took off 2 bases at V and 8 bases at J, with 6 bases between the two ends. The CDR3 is CSARKGEKLFF. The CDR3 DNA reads TGCAGTGCTAGAAAGGGGGAAAAACTGTTTTTT.

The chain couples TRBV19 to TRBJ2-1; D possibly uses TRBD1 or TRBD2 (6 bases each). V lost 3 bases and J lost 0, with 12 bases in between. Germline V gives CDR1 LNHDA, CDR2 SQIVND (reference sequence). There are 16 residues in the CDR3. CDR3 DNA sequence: TGTGCCAGTAGTATGGGGGGCTACAGCTCCTACAATGAGCAGTTCTTC. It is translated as CASSMGGYSSYNEQFF.

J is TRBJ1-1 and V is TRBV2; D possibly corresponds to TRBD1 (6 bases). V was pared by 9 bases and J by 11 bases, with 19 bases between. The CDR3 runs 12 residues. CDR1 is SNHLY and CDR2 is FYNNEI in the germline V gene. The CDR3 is CASRRGSAQAFF. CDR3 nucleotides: TGTGCCAGTCGGAGGGGGTCGGCACAGGCTTTCTTT. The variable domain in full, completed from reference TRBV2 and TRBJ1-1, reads EPEVTQTPSHQVTQMGQEVILRCVPISNHLYFYWYRQILGQKVEFLVSFYNNEISEKSEIFDDQFSVERPDGSNFTLKIRSTKLEDSAMYFCASRRGSAQAFFGQGTRLTVV.

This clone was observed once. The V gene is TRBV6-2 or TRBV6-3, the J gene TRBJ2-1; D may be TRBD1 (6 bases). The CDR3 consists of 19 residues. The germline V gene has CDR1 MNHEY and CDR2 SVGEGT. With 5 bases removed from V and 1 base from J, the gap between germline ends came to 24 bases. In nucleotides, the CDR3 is TGTGCCAGCAGTCCCCCCTCCAGGGGTGTGGGGGATTCCTACAATGAGCAGTTCTTC. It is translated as CASSPPSRGVGDSYNEQFF.

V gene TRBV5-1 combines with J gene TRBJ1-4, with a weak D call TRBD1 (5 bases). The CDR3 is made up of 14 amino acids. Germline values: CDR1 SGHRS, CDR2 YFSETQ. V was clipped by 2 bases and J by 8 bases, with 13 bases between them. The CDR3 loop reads CASSFQGVKEKLFF. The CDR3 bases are TGCGCCAGCAGCTTTCAGGGTGTGAAAGAAAAACTGTTTTTT.